This entry concerns a single T cell receptor (beta chain). The sample is drawn from a study of identical twins. The CDR3 is 15 residues long. Per the germline V gene, CDR1 is MNHEY and CDR2 is SMNVEV (reference sequence). With 5 bases clipped from V and 9 bases from J, the junction kept 8 bases outside the gene matches. TCRdb reanalysed the 5' RACE reads using MiXCR and keeps one entry per CDR3 protein. The top ten hold roughly 2.8% of the sample, which has 450,000 or so distinct CDR3 sequences, 24% seen once. These same data were also listed under a study on T cells expressing NK-cell markers.

The sample comprised CD4+ T cells sorted from blood. The TCR was taken from a woman between 18 and 29 years old in good health. This chain uses TRBV27 with TRBJ1-6; 9 positions agree with TRBD1. CDR3 loop: CASSPPGQGTSPLHF. DNA of the CDR3: TGTGCCAGCAGTCCTCCGGGACAGGGTACTTCACCCCTCCACTTT.